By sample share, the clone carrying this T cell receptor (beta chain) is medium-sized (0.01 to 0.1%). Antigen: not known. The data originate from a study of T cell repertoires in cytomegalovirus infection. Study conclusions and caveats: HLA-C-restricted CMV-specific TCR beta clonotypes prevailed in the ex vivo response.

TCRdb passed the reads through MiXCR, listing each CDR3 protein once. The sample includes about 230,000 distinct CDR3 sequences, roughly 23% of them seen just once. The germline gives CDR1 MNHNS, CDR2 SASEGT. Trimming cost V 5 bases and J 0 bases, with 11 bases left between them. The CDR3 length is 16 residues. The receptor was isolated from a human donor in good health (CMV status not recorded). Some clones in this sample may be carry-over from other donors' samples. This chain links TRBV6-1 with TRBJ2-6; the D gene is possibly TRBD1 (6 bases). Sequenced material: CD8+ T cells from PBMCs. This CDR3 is CASSPDSFSGANVLTF. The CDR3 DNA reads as TGTGCCAGCAGTCCGGACAGTTTCTCTGGGGCCAACGTCCTGACTTTC.